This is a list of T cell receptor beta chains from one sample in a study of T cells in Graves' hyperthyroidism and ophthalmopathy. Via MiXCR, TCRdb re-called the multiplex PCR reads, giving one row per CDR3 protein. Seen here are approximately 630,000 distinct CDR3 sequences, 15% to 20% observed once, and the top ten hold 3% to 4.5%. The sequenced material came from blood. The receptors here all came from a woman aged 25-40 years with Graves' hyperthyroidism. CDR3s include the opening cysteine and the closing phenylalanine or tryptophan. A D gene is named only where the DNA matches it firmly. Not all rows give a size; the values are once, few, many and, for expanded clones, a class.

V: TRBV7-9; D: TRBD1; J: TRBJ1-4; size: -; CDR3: CASSSGQYNEKLFF; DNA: TGTGCCAGCAGCTCGGGACAGTATAATGAAAAACTGTTTTTT
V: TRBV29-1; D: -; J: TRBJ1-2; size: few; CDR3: CSVPARAGGYTF; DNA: TGCAGCGTTCCGGCCAGGGCGGGGGGCTACACCTTC
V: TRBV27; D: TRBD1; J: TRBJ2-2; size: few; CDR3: CASNRQGNTGELFF; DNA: TGTGCCAGCAATCGACAGGGGAACACCGGGGAGCTGTTTTTT
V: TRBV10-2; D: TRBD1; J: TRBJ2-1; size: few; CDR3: CASSEYNRGYEQFF; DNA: TGCGCCAGCAGTGAGTACAACAGGGGGTATGAGCAGTTCTTC
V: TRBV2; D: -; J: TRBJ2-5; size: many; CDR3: CASSVYRQETQYF; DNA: TGTGCCAGCAGTGTTTATAGGCAAGAGACCCAGTACTTC
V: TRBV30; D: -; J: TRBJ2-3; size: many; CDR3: CAWRRDHGTDTQYF; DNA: TGTGCCTGGAGAAGGGACCACGGCACAGATACGCAGTATTTT
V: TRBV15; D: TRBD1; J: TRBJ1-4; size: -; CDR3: CATSRDRGQGNEKLFF; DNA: TGTGCCACCAGCAGAGATCGGGGACAGGGGAATGAAAAACTGTTTTTT
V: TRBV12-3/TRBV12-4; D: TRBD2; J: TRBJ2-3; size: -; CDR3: CASSSLEMGTSPDTQYF; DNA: TGTGCCAGCAGCAGTTTGGAAATGGGGACTAGTCCAGATACGCAGTATTTT
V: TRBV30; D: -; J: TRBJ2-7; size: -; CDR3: CAWSPSYEQYF; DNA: TGTGCCTGGAGTCCCTCCTACGAGCAGTACTTC
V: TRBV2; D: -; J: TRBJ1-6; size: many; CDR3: CASRPTSGSPLHF; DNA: TGTGCCAGCAGACCTACAAGCGGTTCACCCCTCCACTTT
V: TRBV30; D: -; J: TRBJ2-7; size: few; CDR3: CAWTSDSEEQYF; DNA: TGTGCCTGGACTAGCGATTCTGAAGAGCAGTACTTC
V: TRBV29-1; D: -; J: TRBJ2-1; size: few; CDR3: CSVENGGGEQFF; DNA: TGCAGCGTTGAAAACGGGGGCGGTGAGCAGTTCTTC
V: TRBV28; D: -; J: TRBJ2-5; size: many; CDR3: CASSPPNEETQYF; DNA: TGTGCCAGCAGCCCCCCGAACGAAGAGACCCAGTACTTC
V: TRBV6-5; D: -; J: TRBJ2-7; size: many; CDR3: CASSYRAKSYEQYF; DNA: TGTGCCAGCAGTTACAGGGCAAAGTCCTACGAGCAGTACTTC
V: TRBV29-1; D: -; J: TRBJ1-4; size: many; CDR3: CSVGTGAYNEKLFF; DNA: TGCAGCGTTGGTACCGGGGCATATAATGAAAAACTGTTTTTT
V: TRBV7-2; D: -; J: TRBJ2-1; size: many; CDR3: CASTRPTGYNEQFF; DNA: TGTGCCAGCACTCGACCGACAGGCTACAATGAGCAGTTCTTC
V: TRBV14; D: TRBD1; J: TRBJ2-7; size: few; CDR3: CARLLNPGTGAYEQYF; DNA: TGTGCCAGACTACTAAACCCCGGGACAGGGGCTTACGAGCAGTACTTC
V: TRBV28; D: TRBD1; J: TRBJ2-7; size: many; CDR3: CASSLNRGLEEQYF; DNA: TGTGCCAGCAGTTTAAACAGGGGGCTTGAAGAGCAGTACTTC
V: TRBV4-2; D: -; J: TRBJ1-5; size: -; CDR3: CASSQDGTWRQPQHF; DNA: TGTGCCAGCAGCCAGGACGGGACTTGGCGCCAGCCCCAGCATTTT
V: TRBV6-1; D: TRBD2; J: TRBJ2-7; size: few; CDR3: CASSTGGVYEQYF; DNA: TGTGCCAGCAGTACCGGGGGGGTCTACGAGCAGTACTTC
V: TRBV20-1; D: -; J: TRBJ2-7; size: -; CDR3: CSARKESSYEQYF; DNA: TGCAGTGCTAGAAAAGAAAGCTCCTACGAGCAGTACTTC
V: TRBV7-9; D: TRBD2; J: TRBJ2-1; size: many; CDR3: CASSLRSGSTGNEQFF; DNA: TGTGCCAGCAGCTTAAGAAGCGGGAGCACAGGCAATGAGCAGTTCTTC
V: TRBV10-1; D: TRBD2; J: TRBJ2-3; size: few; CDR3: CASSEYVAGATDTQYF; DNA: TGCGCCAGCAGTGAGTATGTAGCGGGTGCCACAGATACGCAGTATTTT